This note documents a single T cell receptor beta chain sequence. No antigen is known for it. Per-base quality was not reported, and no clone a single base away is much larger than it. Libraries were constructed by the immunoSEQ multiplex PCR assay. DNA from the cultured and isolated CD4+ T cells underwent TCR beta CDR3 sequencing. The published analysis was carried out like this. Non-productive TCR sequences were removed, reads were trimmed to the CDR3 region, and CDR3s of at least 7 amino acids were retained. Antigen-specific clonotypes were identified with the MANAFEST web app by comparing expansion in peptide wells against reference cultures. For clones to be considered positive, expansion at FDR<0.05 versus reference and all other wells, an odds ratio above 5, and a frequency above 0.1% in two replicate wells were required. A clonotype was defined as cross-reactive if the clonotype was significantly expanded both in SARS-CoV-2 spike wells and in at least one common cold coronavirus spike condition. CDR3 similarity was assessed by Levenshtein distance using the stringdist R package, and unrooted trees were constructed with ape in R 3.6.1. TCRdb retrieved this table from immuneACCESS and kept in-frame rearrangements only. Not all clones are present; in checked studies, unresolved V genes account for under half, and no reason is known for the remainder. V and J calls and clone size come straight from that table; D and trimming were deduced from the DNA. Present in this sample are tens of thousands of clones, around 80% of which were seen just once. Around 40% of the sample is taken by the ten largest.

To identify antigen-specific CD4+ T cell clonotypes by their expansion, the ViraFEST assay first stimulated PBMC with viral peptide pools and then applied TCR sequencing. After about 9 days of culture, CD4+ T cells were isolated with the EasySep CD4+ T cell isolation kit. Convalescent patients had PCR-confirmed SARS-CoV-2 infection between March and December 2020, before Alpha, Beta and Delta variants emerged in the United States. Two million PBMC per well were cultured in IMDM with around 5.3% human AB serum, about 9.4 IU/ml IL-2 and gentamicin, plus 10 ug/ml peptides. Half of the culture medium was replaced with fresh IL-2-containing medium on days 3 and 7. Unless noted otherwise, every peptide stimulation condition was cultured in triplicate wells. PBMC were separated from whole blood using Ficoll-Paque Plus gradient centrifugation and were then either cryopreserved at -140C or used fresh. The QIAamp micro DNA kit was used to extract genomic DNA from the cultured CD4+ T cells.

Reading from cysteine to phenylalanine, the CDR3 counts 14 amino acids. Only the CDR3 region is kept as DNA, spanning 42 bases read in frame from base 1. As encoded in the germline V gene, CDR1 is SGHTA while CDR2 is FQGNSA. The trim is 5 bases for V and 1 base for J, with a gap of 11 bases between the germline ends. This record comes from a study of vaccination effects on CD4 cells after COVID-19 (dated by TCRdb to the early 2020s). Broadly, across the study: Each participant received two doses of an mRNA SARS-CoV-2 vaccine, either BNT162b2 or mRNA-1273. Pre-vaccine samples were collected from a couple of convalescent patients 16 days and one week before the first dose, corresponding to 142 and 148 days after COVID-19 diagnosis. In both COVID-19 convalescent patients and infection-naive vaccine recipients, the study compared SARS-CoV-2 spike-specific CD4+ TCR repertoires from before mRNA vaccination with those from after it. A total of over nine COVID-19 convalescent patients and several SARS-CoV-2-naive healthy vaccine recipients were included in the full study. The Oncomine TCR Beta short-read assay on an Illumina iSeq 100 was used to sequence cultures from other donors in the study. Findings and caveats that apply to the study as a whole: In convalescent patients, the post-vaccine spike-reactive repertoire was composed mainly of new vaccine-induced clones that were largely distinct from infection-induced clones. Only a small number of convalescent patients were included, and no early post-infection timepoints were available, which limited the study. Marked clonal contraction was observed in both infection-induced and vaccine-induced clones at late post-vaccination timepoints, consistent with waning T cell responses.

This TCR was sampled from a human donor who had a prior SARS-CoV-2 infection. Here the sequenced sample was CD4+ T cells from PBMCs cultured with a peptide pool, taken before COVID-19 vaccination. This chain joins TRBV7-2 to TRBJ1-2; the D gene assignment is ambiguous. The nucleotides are TGTGCCAGCAGCCCTGCCCGAGTTAACTATGGCTACACCTTC. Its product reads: CASSPARVNYGYTF.